This TCR beta chain was observed in a study of post-analysis software for immune sequencing data. This clonotype has just a few counts. Unique-molecular-identifier-tagged TCR beta cDNA libraries were used. One entry per CDR3 protein results from TCRdb running MiXCR on the PCR reads. The table has around 440,000 distinct CDR3 sequences, around 40% seen once. Source material: blood. The sequence was collected from a girl aged 10-17 years with multiple sclerosis.

The CDR3 DNA reads as TGTGCCAGCAGTTACTTGAGAGGGAAAGAGACCCGGTACTTC. Its translation: CASSYLRGKETRYF. The chain joins TRBV6-5 to TRBJ2-7, with D perhaps TRBD2 (5 bases). The V and J ends lost 1 base and 12 bases respectively, with 19 bases between them. From germline, CDR1 is MNHEY and CDR2 SVGAGI. This CDR3 region has 14 residues.